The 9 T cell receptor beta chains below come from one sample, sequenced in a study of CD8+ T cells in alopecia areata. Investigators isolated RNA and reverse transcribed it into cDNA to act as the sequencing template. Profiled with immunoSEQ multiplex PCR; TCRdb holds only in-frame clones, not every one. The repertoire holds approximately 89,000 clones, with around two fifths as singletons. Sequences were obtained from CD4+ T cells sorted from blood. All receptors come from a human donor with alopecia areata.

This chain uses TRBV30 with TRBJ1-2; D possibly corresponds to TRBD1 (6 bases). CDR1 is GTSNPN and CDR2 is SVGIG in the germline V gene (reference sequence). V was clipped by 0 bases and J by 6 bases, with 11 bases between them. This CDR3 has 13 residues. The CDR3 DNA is TGTGCCTGGAGTGTCGGCAGGGGACATGGCTACACCTTC. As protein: CAWSVGRGHGYTF. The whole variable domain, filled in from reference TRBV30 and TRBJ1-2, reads SQTIHQWPATLVQPVGSPLSLECTVEGTSNPNLYWYRQAAGRGLQLLFYSVGIGQISSEVPQNLSASRPQDRQFILSSKKLLLSDSGFYLCAWSVGRGHGYTFGSGTRLTVV.

The CDR3 DNA is TGCAGCGTCGGGAAGAACTACGAGCAGTACTTC. This sequence encodes CSVGKNYEQYF. This chain links TRBV29-1 with TRBJ2-7, with a possible D match to TRBD2 (5 bases). CDR1 SQVTM and CDR2 ANQGSEA come from the germline V gene. The length of the CDR3 is 11 residues. The V and J ends lost 6 bases and 3 bases respectively, with 9 bases between them.

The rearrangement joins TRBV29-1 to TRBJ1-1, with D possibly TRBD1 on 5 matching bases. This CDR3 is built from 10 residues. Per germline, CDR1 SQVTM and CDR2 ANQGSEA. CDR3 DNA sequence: TGCAGGTGGGGGGACACTGAAGCTTTCTTT. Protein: CRWGDTEAFF.

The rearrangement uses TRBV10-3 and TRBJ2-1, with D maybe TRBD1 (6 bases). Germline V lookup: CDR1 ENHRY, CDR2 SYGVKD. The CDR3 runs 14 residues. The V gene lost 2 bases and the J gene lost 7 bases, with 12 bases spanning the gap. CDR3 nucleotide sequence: TGTGCCATCAGTGAGGCGCAGGGGAAAAATGAGCAGTTCTTC. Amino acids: CAISEAQGKNEQFF.

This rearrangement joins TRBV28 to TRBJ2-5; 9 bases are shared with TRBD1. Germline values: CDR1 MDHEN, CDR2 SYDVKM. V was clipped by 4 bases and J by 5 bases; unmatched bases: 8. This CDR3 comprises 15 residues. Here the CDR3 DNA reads TGTGCCAGCAGTTCCCCACAGGGGGCTCGGGAGACCCAGTACTTC. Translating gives CASSSPQGARETQYF.

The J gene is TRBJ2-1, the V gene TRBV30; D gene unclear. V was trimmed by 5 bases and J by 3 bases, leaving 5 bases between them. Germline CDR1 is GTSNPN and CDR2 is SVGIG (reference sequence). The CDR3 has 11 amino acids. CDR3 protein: CAWVVYNEQFF. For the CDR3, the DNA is TGTGCCTGGGTCGTCTACAATGAGCAGTTCTTC. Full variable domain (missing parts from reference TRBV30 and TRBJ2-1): SQTIHQWPATLVQPVGSPLSLECTVEGTSNPNLYWYRQAAGRGLQLLFYSVGIGQISSEVPQNLSASRPQDRQFILSSKKLLLSDSGFYLCAWVVYNEQFFGPGTRLTVL.

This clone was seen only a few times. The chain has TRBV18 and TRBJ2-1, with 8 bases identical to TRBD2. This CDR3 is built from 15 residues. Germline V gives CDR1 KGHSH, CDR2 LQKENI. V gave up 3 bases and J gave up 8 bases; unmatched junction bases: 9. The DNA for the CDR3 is TGTGCCAGCTCACCCGTATCCGGGACTAGAGATGAGCAGTTCTTC. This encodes CASSPVSGTRDEQFF.

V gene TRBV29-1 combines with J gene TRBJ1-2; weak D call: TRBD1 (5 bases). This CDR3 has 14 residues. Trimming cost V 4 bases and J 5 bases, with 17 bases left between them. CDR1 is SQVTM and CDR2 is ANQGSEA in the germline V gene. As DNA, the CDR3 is TGCAGCGTTGCCGGTGCGGGGGTTAGGTATGGCTACACCTTC. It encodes CSVAGAGVRYGYTF. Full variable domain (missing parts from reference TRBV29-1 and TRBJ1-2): SAVISQKPSRDICQRGTSLTIQCQVDSQVTMMFWYRQQPGQSLTLIATANQGSEATYESGFVIDKFPISRPNLTFSTLTVSNMSPEDSSIYLCSVAGAGVRYGYTFGSGTRLTVV.

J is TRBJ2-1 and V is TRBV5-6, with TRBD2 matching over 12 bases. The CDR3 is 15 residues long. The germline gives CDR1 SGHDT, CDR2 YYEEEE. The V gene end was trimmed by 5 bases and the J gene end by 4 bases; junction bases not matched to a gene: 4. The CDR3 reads CASRRTSGIYNEQFF. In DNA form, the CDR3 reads TGTGCCAGCAGGCGGACTAGCGGGATATACAATGAGCAGTTCTTC.